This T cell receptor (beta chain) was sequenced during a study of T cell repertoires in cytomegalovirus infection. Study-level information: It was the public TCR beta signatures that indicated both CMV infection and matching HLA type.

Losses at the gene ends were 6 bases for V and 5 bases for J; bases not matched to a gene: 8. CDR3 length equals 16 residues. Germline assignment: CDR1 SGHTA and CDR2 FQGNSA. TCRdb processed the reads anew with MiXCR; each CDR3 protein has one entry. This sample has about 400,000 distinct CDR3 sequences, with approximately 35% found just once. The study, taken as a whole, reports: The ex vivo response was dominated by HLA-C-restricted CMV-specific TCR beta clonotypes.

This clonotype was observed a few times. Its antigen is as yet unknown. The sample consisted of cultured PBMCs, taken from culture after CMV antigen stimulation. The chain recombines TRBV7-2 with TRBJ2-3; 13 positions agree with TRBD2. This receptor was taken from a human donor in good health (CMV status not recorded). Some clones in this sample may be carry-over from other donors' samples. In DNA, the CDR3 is TGTGCCAGCAGTATAGGACTAGCGGGAGTTGAAGATACGCAGTATTTT. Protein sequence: CASSIGLAGVEDTQYF.